This T cell receptor beta chain was identified in a study of vaccination effects on CD4 cells after COVID-19. Produced via immunoSEQ multiplex PCR; TCRdb's table is partial and in-frame only. The sample records approximately 30,000 clones, roughly 74% being singletons. ViraFEST used viral peptide pools to expand antigen-specific CD4+ T cells before sequencing. Researchers isolated CD4+ T cells once approximately eleven days of culture had elapsed. All vaccine recipients tested negative for nucleocapsid antibodies and had never contracted SARS-CoV-2 infection. Of note for this clone: The antigen is unknown.

Germline CDR1 reads LNHDA; CDR2 reads SQIVND (reference sequence). V shed 7 bases and J 9 bases; nucleotides not matched to a gene: 10. This CDR3 is 15 amino acids long. The clonotype comes from a human donor who received a COVID-19 vaccine. The material was CD4+ T cells from PBMCs cultured with HCoV-NL63 spike peptides, obtained before COVID-19 vaccination. The chain recombines TRBV19 with TRBJ2-1, with TRBD2 matching over 12 bases. CDR3 bases: TGTGCCAGTACCCTGACTAGCGGGAGTAGGGTTGAGCAGTTCTTC. It codes for CASTLTSGSRVEQFF.